The 29 T cell receptor beta chains below were found in one sample sequenced in a study of cytomegalovirus exposure and HLA in healthy donors. The PCR employed 60 Vbeta primers together with 13 Jbeta primers. TCRdb's copy holds only in-frame clones and misses some; the assay was immunoSEQ multiplex PCR. The sample carries over 150,000 clones, roughly 70% recorded once. Material for sequencing was PBMCs. These receptors came from a woman aged 35 to 49 in good health and CMV-seropositive.

In regard to this clone: The germline gene is not matched at one end of the junction; a read error may be the cause. This rearrangement joins TRBV28 to TRBJ1-2, with a tentative D call TRBD1 (6 bases). In germline, CDR1 is MDHEN, CDR2 SYDVKM. The CDR3 loop spans 15 amino acids. The CDR3 region is CASTRIRDNFYGYPF. The CDR3 nucleotides are TGTGCCAGCACCAGAATCCGGGACAACTTCTATGGCTACCCCTTC.

This clone occurred a few times. This rearrangement joins TRBV5-4 to TRBJ1-2; D is unclear. The CDR3 totals 13 residues. Germline V gene lookup returns CDR1 SGHNT and CDR2 YYREEE (reference sequence). V was pared by 0 bases and J by 3 bases, with 6 bases between. CDR3 DNA: TGTGCCAGCAGCTTGGATGGGCACTATGGCTACACCTTC. Translating it yields CASSLDGHYGYTF.

The V and J genes are TRBV28 and TRBJ2-7, with D perhaps TRBD1 (5 bases). Germline CDR1 reads MDHEN; CDR2 reads SYDVKM. The CDR3 is made up of 14 amino acids. Trimming took 9 bases from V and 0 from J, leaving 15 bases between them. CDR3: CASMDTRSSYEQYF. CDR3 nucleotide sequence: TGTGCCAGTATGGACACGAGGAGCTCCTACGAGCAGTACTTC.

This sequence joins TRBV5-6 and TRBJ2-4; D is perhaps TRBD2 (5 bases). V was clipped by 4 bases and J by 7 bases, with 9 bases between them. Germline loops: CDR1 SGHDT, CDR2 YYEEEE. The CDR3 has 12 residues. CDR3 DNA sequence: TGTGCCAGCAGCCCGGGGTGGAACATTCAGTACTTC. Its protein product is CASSPGWNIQYF.

The chain links TRBV27 to TRBJ2-2; 9 bases match TRBD2. The CDR3 covers 18 residues. Germline CDR1 MNHEY, CDR2 SMNVEV (reference sequence). Trimming removed 4 bases from V and 4 bases from J; junction bases left unmatched: 13. In DNA form, the CDR3 reads TGTGCCAGCAGTTCATTTGCTAGCGGGGTAGGGGTCACCGGGGAGCTGTTTTTT. As protein: CASSSFASGVGVTGELFF.

The chain employs TRBV9 and TRBJ2-7; 10 nucleotides line up with TRBD1. There are 16 residues in the CDR3. J was trimmed by 5 bases and V by 4 bases; bases with no gene match: 12. Germline loops: CDR1 SGDLS, CDR2 YYNGEE. CDR3 bases: TGTGCCAGCAGCCCAGAGATGGGACAGGGGTTCGACGAGCAGTACTTC. It translates to CASSPEMGQGFDEQYF.

V is TRBV5-1 and J is TRBJ1-5; D remains ambiguous. The V end was cut by 0 bases, the J end by 7 bases, with 17 bases between. The CDR3 covers 16 residues. Per the germline V gene, CDR1 is SGHRS and CDR2 is YFSETQ. This CDR3 is CASSLAGFGAGQPQHF. The CDR3 region has the DNA TGCGCCAGCAGCTTGGCCGGCTTCGGTGCGGGACAGCCCCAGCATTTT.

The rearrangement uses TRBV9 and TRBJ2-1; 7 nucleotides agree with TRBD1. The V and J ends lost 3 bases and 6 bases, in that order; junction bases with no gene match: 12. Germline CDR1 is SGDLS and CDR2 is YYNGEE. This CDR3 has 16 amino acids. Here the CDR3 DNA reads TGTGCCAGCAGCGCACCTGGGATCAGGGGGATCAATGAGCAGTTCTTC. Translated, it gives CASSAPGIRGINEQFF. Combining the CDR3 with reference TRBV9 and TRBJ2-1 gives the whole variable domain DSGVTQTPKHLITATGQRVTLRCSPRSGDLSVYWYQQSLDQGLQFLIQYYNGEERAKGNILERFSAQQFPDLHSELNLSSLELGDSALYFCASSAPGIRGINEQFFGPGTRLTVL.

The rearrangement uses TRBV6-5 and TRBJ2-2; D is uncertain. Germline loops: CDR1 MNHEY, CDR2 SVGAGI. Trimming pared 4 bases from V and 0 bases from J, leaving 6 bases between. The CDR3 length is 14 residues. This CDR3 is CASSSDPNTGELFF. In DNA, the CDR3 is TGTGCCAGCAGTTCAGATCCGAACACCGGGGAGCTGTTTTTT.

Only a few counts were recorded for this clone. CDR3 amino acids: CASSRGGTYEQYF. The CDR3 coding sequence is TGTGCCAGCAGCCGCGGCGGGACCTACGAGCAGTACTTC. V usage is TRBV5-6 and J usage is TRBJ2-7, with D possibly matching TRBD2 (6 bases). Per germline, CDR1 SGHDT and CDR2 YYEEEE. The CDR3 is 13 amino acids. Deletions cut 4 bases from V and 2 bases from J, with 10 bases between.

The gene calls are TRBV5-1 and TRBJ2-3; D perhaps matches TRBD2 (5 bases). This CDR3 has 14 residues. The V gene lost 2 bases and the J gene lost 2 bases, with 9 bases spanning the gap. The germline gives CDR1 SGHRS, CDR2 YFSETQ. The CDR3 DNA is TGCGCCAGCAGCTTAATAGACTACACAGATACGCAGTATTTT. This encodes CASSLIDYTDTQYF. Full variable domain (rest looked up from reference TRBV5-1 and TRBJ2-3): KAGVTQTPRYLIKTRGQQVTLSCSPISGHRSVSWYQQTPGQGLQFLFEYFSETQRNKGNFPGRFSGRQFSNSRSEMNVSTLELGDSALYLCASSLIDYTDTQYFGPGTRLTVL.

This clone was seen a few times. The chain has TRBV6-1 and TRBJ1-2; TRBD1 agrees at 9 bases. V gave up 1 base and J gave up 5 bases; unmatched junction bases: 2. This CDR3 comprises 14 residues. Germline V gene sequence: CDR1 MNHNS, CDR2 SASEGT. CDR3 nucleotide sequence: TGTGCCAGCAGTGAAGTGACAGGGGGATATGGCTACACCTTC. Protein product: CASSEVTGGYGYTF.

J is TRBJ1-5 and V is TRBV27; D possibly corresponds to TRBD1 (5 bases). The germline V and J ends were trimmed by 5 bases and 2 bases, with 13 bases remaining between them. The germline CDR1 and CDR2 sequences are MNHEY and SMNVEV (reference sequence). The CDR3 spans 15 residues. The chain's CDR3 is CASSPTGFRNQPQHF. CDR3 sequence (DNA): TGTGCCAGCAGTCCCACAGGTTTCCGCAATCAGCCCCAGCATTTT.

This chain links TRBV9 with TRBJ2-7; TRBD2 aligns across 8 bases. The CDR3 contains 15 residues. The V gene's germline CDR1 is SGDLS and CDR2 YYNGEE. V gave up 0 bases and J gave up 9 bases; unmatched junction bases: 11. The chain's CDR3 is CASSVGGTSGTGQYF. DNA for the CDR3: TGTGCCAGCAGCGTAGGAGGAACTAGCGGTACGGGGCAGTACTTC. Using reference TRBV9 and TRBJ2-7 for the parts outside the CDR3, the full variable domain is DSGVTQTPKHLITATGQRVTLRCSPRSGDLSVYWYQQSLDQGLQFLIQYYNGEERAKGNILERFSAQQFPDLHSELNLSSLELGDSALYFCASSVGGTSGTGQYFGPGTRLTVT.

The chain uses TRBV7-9 and TRBJ1-4, with TRBD1 matching over 9 bases. V trimming: 11 bases; J trimming: 6 bases; junction bases outside the gene matches: 16. This CDR3 has 16 residues. From germline, CDR1 is SEHNR and CDR2 FQNEAQ (reference sequence). The CDR3, as DNA: TGTGCCGGCCGGGACAGGGAGGTTAAGGGATATGAAAAACTGTTTTTT. Translated, it gives CAGRDREVKGYEKLFF.

This clone was seen only a few times. This specimen includes other DNA sequences encoding the same CDR3. This chain links TRBV6-5 with TRBJ1-5; D gene unclear. The V gene's germline CDR1 is MNHEY and CDR2 SVGAGI. V shed 0 bases and J shed 4 bases, with 4 bases lying between them. The CDR3 consists of 13 residues. The CDR3, as DNA: TGTGCCAGCAGTTACTCGCAGAATCAGCCCCAGCATTTT. Translated: CASSYSQNQPQHF.

The chain carries TRBV4-1 and TRBJ1-3; no firm D call. Germline V CDR1 and CDR2: MGHRA, YSYEKL. V was clipped by 0 bases and J by 0 bases, with 3 bases between them. This CDR3 spans 14 amino acids. CDR3: CASSQDHSGNTIYF. The CDR3, as DNA: TGCGCCAGCAGCCAAGATCACTCTGGAAACACCATATATTTT.

The sample holds a few counts of this clone. V usage is TRBV23-1 and J usage is TRBJ2-5; 10 bases match TRBD2. TRBV23-1 is sorted into the ORF group, with uncertain function. This CDR3 region has 15 residues. The V segment lost 9 bases and the J segment 0 bases; nucleotides outside the gene matches: 7. The chain's CDR3 is CARKRTSGNQETQYF. The CDR3 nucleotides are TGCGCCAGGAAGAGGACTAGCGGAAACCAAGAGACCCAGTACTTC.

This chain uses TRBV4-3 with TRBJ2-2, with 8 nucleotides matching TRBD1. The germline V gene has CDR1 LGHNA and CDR2 YSLEER. The CDR3 has 16 amino acids. V shed 0 bases and J 8 bases; nucleotides not matched to a gene: 8. The CDR3 DNA sequence: TGCGCCAGCAGCCAAGATTCTAGGACAGGGAGGGGGGAGCTGTTTTTT. Amino acid sequence: CASSQDSRTGRGELFF.

V and J are TRBV7-8 and TRBJ1-4; TRBD1 matches 9 bases. V was pared by 1 base and J by 0 bases, with 6 bases of the junction left unmatched. Germline values: CDR1 SGHVS, CDR2 FQNEAQ. The CDR3 length is 18 residues. The CDR3 spells CASSLEVTGGATNEKLFF. CDR3 DNA: TGTGCCAGCAGCTTAGAGGTGACAGGGGGAGCAACTAATGAAAAACTGTTTTTT.

This clone showed up just a few times. This rearrangement joins TRBV5-4 to TRBJ1-3; 8 bases are a match to TRBD1. Trimming took 4 bases from V and 1 from J; bases not matched to a gene: 16. Germline V gene lookup returns CDR1 SGHNT and CDR2 YYREEE (reference sequence). CDR3 length: 19 amino acids. CDR3 nucleotide sequence: TGTGCCAGCAGCCCATATACGAGGGCAGGGGGCGCTTCTGGAAACACCATATATTTT. It yields the protein CASSPYTRAGGASGNTIYF.

This clone was counted only a few times. The rearrangement joins TRBV4-3 to TRBJ1-1; D not resolved. This CDR3 is 15 amino acids long. Germline CDR1 and CDR2: LGHNA and YSLEER. The V gene lost 0 bases and the J gene lost 1 base, with 9 bases spanning the gap. The CDR3 loop is CASSQDQAGNTEAFF. As DNA, the CDR3 is TGCGCCAGCAGCCAAGATCAGGCAGGGAACACTGAAGCTTTCTTT.

The chain couples TRBV7-2 to TRBJ1-5, with a weak D call TRBD1 (6 bases). Germline CDR1 reads SGHTA; CDR2 reads FQGNSA. The CDR3 is made up of 16 amino acids. The V end lost 3 bases, the J end lost 0 bases, and 12 bases lay between the germline ends. CDR3 sequence reads: CASSFGQTDSNQPQHF. For the CDR3, the DNA is TGTGCCAGCAGCTTCGGACAGACTGATAGCAATCAGCCCCAGCATTTT. Combining the CDR3 with reference TRBV7-2 and TRBJ1-5 gives the whole variable domain GAGVSQSPSNKVTEKGKDVELRCDPISGHTALYWYRQSLGQGLEFLIYFQGNSAPDKSGLPSDRFSAERTGGSVSTLTIQRTQQEDSAVYLCASSFGQTDSNQPQHFGDGTRLSIL.

The chain uses TRBV20-1 and TRBJ1-3; no clear D gene. V lost 5 bases to trimming and J lost 4 bases, with 6 bases between them. In germline, CDR1 is DFQATT, CDR2 SNEGSKA (reference sequence). The CDR3 extends over 11 amino acids. As DNA, the CDR3 is TGCAGTGCTCCCAGGGGAAACACCATATATTTT. As protein: CSAPRGNTIYF.

In its sample, this clone was seen a few times. J is TRBJ2-7 and V is TRBV21-1; the table assigns TRBD1, which was not confirmed against the DNA. TRBV21-1 is an annotated pseudogene. The CDR3 contains 16 residues. CDR3 in amino acids: CASSNPDRGTPYEQYF. The CDR3 DNA follows: TGTGCCAGCAGCAATCCGGACAGGGGGACTCCCTACGAGCAGTACTTC.

This clone was seen only a few times. The chain carries TRBV27 and TRBJ1-1; D is undetermined. Germline CDR1 reads MNHEY; CDR2 reads SMNVEV (reference sequence). The CDR3 spans 13 residues. The DNA for the CDR3 is TGTGCATCCAGGCGGGCCGTGAACACTGAAGCTTTCTTT. It translates to CASRRAVNTEAFF.

Written as DNA, the CDR3 is TGCGCCAGCAGCTTGGCGGCTAGCGGAGGCCCCCGGGGCACCGGGGAGCTGTTTTTT. This translates into CASSLAASGGPRGTGELFF. The V call is TRBV5-1, the J call TRBJ2-2, with 7 bases identical to TRBD2. This CDR3 is built from 19 residues. The germline V gene has CDR1 SGHRS and CDR2 YFSETQ. J was trimmed by 4 bases and V by 0 bases; bases with no gene match: 15. The whole variable domain, filled in from reference TRBV5-1 and TRBJ2-2, reads KAGVTQTPRYLIKTRGQQVTLSCSPISGHRSVSWYQQTPGQGLQFLFEYFSETQRNKGNFPGRFSGRQFSNSRSEMNVSTLELGDSALYLCASSLAASGGPRGTGELFFGEGSRLTVL.

The V call is TRBV7-8, the J call TRBJ1-3; 8 bases fit TRBD1. Germline assignment: CDR1 SGHVS and CDR2 FQNEAQ. The CDR3 loop spans 19 amino acids. V lost 0 bases and J lost 0; bases outside the gene matches: 10. DNA of the CDR3: TGTGCCAGCAGCTTAGCGCGATTTGGGGACAGGATCTCTGGAAACACCATATATTTT. It translates to CASSLARFGDRISGNTIYF.

This clone was counted only a few times. The chain has TRBV6-1 and TRBJ1-1; D call uncertain. There are 12 residues in the CDR3. Trimming stripped 8 bases from V and 2 bases from J, with 9 bases between. The germline V gene has CDR1 MNHNS and CDR2 SASEGT. The CDR3 is CASAFYNTEAFF. DNA of the CDR3: TGTGCCAGCGCATTCTATAACACTGAAGCTTTCTTT.